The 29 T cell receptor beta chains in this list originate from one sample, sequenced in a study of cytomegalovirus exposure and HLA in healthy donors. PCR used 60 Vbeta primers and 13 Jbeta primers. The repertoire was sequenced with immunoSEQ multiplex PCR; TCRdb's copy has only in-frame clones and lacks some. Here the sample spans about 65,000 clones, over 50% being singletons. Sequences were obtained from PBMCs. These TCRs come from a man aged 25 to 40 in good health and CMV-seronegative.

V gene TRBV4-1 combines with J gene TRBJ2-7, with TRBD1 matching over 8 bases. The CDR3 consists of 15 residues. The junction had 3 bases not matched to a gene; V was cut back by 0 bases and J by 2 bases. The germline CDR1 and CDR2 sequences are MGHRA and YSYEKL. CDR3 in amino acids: CASSQDRGLTYEQYF. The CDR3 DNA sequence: TGCGCCAGCAGCCAAGACAGGGGGCTTACCTACGAGCAGTACTTC.

CDR3 in DNA: TGTGCCACGCGAGGACAGGGACATACCGGGGAGCTGTTTTTT. Protein product: CATRGQGHTGELFF. V usage is TRBV7-2 and J usage is TRBJ2-2, with 8 bases aligning to TRBD1. The CDR3 is 14 residues long. Germline V lookup: CDR1 SGHTA, CDR2 FQGNSA. The trim removed 10 bases at V and 5 bases at J, leaving 9 bases unmatched.

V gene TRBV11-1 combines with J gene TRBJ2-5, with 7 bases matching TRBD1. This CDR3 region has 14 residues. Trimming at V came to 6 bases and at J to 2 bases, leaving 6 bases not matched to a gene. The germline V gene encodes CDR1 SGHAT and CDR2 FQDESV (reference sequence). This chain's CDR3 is CASRNRDSQETQYF. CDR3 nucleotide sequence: TGTGCCAGCAGGAATCGGGACAGTCAAGAGACCCAGTACTTC. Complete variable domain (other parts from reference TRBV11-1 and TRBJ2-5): EAEVAQSPRYKITEKSQAVAFWCDPISGHATLYWYRQILGQGPELLVQFQDESVVDDSQLPKDRFSAERLKGVDSTLKIQPAELGDSAMYLCASRNRDSQETQYFGPGTRLLVL.

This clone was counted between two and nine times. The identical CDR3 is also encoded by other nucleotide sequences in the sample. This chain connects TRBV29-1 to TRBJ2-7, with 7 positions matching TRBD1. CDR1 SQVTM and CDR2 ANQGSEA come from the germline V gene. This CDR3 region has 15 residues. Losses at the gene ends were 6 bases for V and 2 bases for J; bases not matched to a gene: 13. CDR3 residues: CSVKTGDSLPYEQYF. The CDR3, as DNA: TGCAGCGTAAAAACAGGGGATTCCTTACCCTACGAGCAGTACTTC.

CDR3 loop: CASNWRTSGGGYNEQFF. CDR3 in DNA: TGTGCCAGCAATTGGCGGACTAGCGGGGGCGGGTACAATGAGCAGTTCTTC. The V call is TRBV2, the J call TRBJ2-1; TRBD2 aligns across 13 bases. The V gene end was trimmed by 7 bases and the J gene end by 4 bases; junction bases not matched to a gene: 10. CDR1 is SNHLY, CDR2 FYNNEI, per germline. This CDR3 is built from 17 residues. The whole variable domain, filled in from reference TRBV2 and TRBJ2-1, reads EPEVTQTPSHQVTQMGQEVILRCVPISNHLYFYWYRQILGQKVEFLVSFYNNEISEKSEIFDDQFSVERPDGSNFTLKIRSTKLEDSAMYFCASNWRTSGGGYNEQFFGPGTRLTVL.

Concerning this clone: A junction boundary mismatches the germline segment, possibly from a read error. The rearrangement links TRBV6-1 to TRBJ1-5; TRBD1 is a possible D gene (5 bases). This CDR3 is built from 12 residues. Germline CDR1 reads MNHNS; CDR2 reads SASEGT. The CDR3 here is CASSLVPGLFNF. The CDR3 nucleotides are TGTGCCAGCAGCCTCGTACCGGGACTTTTCAATTTT.

The CDR3 DNA is TGTGCCAGCAGTTACTCGTCAGGGGATGATGGCTACACCTTC. This sequence encodes CASSYSSGDDGYTF. The J gene is TRBJ1-2, the V gene TRBV6-5, with D perhaps TRBD1 (6 bases). This CDR3 region has 14 residues. V shed 0 bases and J shed 6 bases, with 11 bases lying between them. Germline lookup yields CDR1 MNHEY and CDR2 SVGAGI.

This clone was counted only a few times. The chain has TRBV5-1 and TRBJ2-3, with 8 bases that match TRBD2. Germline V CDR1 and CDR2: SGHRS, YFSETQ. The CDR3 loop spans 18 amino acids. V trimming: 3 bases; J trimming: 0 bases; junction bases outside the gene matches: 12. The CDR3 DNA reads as TGCGCCAGCAGCTCCCACCCGGCGGGGGGCAGAAGCACAGATACGCAGTATTTT. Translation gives CASSSHPAGGRSTDTQYF. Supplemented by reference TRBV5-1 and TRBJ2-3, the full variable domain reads KAGVTQTPRYLIKTRGQQVTLSCSPISGHRSVSWYQQTPGQGLQFLFEYFSETQRNKGNFPGRFSGRQFSNSRSEMNVSTLELGDSALYLCASSSHPAGGRSTDTQYFGPGTRLTVL.

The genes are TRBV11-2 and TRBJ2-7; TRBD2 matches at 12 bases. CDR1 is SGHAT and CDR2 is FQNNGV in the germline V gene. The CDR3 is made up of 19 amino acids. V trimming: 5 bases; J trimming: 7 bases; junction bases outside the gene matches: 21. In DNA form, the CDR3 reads TGTGCCAGCAGCCCCCCACCTGAGACTAGCGGGGGCCTGGTGGGGGAGCAGTACTTC. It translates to CASSPPPETSGGLVGEQYF.

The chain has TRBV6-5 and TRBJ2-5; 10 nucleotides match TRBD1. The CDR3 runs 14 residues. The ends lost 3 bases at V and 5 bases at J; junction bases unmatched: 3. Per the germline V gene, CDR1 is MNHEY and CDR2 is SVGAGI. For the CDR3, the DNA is TGTGCCAGCAGTTATTCGACAGGGGGCGAGACCCAGTACTTC. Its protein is CASSYSTGGETQYF.

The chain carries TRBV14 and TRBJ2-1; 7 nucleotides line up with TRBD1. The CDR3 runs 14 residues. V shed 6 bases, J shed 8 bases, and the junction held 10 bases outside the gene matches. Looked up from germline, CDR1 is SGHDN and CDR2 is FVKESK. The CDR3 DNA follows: TGTGCCAGCAGACCCACAGGGGTTCTTGATGAGCAGTTCTTC. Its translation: CASRPTGVLDEQFF.

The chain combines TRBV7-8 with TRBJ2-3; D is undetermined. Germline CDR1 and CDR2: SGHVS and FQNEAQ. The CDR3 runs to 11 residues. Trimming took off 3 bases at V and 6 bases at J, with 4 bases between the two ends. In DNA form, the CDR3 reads TGTGCCAGCAGCTTCGGTGATACGCAGTATTTT. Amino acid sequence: CASSFGDTQYF.

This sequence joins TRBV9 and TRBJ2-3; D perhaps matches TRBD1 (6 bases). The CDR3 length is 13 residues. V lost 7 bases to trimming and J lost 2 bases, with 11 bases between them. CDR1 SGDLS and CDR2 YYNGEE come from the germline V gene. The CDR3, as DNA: TGTGCCAGCGGGGGCATGGACACAGATACGCAGTATTTT. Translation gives CASGGMDTDTQYF.

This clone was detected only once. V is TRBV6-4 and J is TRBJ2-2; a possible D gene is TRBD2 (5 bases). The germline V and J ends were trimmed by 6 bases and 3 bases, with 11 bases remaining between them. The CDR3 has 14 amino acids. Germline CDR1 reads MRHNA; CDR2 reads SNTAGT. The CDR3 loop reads CASSPGIHTGELFF. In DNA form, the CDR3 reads TGTGCCAGCAGCCCCGGGATACACACCGGGGAGCTGTTTTTT.

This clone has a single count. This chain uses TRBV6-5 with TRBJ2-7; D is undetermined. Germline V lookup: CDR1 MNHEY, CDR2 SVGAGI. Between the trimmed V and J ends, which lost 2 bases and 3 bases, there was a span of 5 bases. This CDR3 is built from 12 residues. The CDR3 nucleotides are TGTGCCAGCAGTTACCCTCGCTACGAGCAGTACTTC. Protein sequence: CASSYPRYEQYF.

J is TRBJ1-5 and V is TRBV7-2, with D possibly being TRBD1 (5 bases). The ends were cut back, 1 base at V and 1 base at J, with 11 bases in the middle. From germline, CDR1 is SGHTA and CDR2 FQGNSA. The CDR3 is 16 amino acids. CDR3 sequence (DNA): TGTGCCAGCAGCTTAGTTCCAGGGCCCAGCAATCAGCCCCAGCATTTT. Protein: CASSLVPGPSNQPQHF.

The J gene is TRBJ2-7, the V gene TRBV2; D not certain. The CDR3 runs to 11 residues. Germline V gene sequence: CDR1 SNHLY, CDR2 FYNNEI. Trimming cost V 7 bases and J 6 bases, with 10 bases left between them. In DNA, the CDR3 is TGTGCCAGCATGGTCAGTTCCGAGCAGTACTTC. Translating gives CASMVSSEQYF.

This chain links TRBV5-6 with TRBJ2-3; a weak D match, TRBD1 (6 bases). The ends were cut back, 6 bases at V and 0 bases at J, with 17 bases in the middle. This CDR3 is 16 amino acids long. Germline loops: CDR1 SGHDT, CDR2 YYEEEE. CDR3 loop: CASTFLTGDSTDTQYF. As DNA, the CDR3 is TGTGCCAGCACCTTCTTGACAGGAGACAGCACAGATACGCAGTATTTT.

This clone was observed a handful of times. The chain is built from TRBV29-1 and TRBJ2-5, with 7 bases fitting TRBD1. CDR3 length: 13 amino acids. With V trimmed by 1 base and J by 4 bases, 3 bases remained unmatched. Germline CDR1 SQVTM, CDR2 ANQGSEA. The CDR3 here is CSVEVTGPETQYF. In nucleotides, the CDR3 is TGCAGCGTTGAAGTGACAGGGCCAGAGACCCAGTACTTC.

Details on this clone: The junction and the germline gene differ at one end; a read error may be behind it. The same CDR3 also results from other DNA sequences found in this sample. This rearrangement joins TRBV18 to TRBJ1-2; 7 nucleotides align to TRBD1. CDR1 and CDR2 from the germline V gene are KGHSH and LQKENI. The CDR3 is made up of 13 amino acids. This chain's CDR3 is CASSPGQFYGYTF. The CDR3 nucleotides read TGCGCCAGCTCACCGGGACAGTTCTATGGCTACACCTTC.

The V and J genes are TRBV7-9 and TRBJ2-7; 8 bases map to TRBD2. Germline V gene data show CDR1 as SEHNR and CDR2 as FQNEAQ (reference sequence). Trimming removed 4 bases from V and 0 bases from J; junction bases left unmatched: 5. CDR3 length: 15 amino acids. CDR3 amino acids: CASSSGGTSSYEQYF. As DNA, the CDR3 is TGTGCCAGCAGCTCGGGGGGGACCAGCTCCTACGAGCAGTACTTC.

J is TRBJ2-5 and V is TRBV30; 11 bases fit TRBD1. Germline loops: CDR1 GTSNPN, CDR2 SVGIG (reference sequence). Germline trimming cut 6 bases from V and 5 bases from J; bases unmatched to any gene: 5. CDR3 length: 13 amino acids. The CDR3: CACRDRGLETQYF. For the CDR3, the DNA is TGTGCCTGTAGGGACAGGGGGTTGGAGACCCAGTACTTC. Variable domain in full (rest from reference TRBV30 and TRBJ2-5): SQTIHQWPATLVQPVGSPLSLECTVEGTSNPNLYWYRQAAGRGLQLLFYSVGIGQISSEVPQNLSASRPQDRQFILSSKKLLLSDSGFYLCACRDRGLETQYFGPGTRLLVL.

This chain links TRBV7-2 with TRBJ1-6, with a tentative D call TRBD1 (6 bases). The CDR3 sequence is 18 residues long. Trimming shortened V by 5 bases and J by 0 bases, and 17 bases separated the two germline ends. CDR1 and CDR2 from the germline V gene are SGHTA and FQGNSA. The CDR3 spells CASSDQGNQGSYNSPLHF. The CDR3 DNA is TGTGCCAGCAGCGACCAGGGGAATCAGGGCTCCTATAATTCACCCCTCCACTTT.

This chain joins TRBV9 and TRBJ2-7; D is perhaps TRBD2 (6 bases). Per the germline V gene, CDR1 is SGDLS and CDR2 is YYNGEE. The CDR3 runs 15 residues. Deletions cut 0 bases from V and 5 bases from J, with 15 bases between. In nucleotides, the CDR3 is TGTGCCAGCAGCGTAGGGGGGGATGGGTACCACGAGCAGTACTTC. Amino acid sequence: CASSVGGDGYHEQYF.

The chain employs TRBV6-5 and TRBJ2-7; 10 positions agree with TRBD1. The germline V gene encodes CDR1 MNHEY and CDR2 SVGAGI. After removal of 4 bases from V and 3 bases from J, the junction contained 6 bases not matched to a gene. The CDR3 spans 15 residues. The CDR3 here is CASSSRDRGLYEQYF. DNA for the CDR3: TGTGCCAGCAGTTCCCGGGACAGGGGACTCTACGAGCAGTACTTC.

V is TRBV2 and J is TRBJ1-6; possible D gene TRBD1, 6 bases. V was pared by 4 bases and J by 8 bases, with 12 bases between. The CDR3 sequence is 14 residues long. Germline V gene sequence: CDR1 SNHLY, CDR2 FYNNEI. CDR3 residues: CASSVGSGDSPLHF. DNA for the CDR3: TGTGCCAGCAGTGTGGGTTCAGGGGATTCACCCCTCCACTTT.

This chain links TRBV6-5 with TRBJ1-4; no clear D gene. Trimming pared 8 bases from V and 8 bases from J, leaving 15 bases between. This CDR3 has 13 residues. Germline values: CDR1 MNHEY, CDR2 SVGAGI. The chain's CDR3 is CASRGGGGEKLFF. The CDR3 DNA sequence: TGTGCCAGCCGGGGAGGTGGAGGGGAAAAACTGTTTTTT.

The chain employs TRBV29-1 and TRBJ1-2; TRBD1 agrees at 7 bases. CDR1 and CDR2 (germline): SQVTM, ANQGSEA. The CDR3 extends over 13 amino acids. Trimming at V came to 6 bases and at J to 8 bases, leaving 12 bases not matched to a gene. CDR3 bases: TGCAGCGTCCTGAAGACAGGGTCCGGGGGCTACACCTTC. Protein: CSVLKTGSGGYTF.

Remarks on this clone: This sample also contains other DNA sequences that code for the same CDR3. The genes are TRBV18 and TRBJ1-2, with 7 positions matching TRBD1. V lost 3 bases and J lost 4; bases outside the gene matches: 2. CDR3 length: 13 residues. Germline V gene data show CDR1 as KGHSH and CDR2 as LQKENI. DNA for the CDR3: TGTGCCAGCTCACCGGGACAGTTCTATGGCTACACCTTC. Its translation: CASSPGQFYGYTF.